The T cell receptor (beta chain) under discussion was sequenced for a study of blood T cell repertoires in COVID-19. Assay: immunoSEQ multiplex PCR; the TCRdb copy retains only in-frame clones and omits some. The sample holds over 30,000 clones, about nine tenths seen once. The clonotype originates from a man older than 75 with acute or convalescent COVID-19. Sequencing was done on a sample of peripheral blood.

CDR3 sequence reads: CASSLASPRGSEQYF. CDR3 in DNA: TGTGCCAGCAGCTTGGCTAGCCCTAGAGGTAGCGAGCAGTACTTC. This chain joins TRBV7-9 and TRBJ2-7, with D possibly TRBD2 on 5 matching bases. This CDR3 region has 15 residues. The germline CDR1 and CDR2 sequences are SEHNR and FQNEAQ (reference sequence). V lost 3 bases and J 6 bases, leaving 18 bases between the germline ends. Using reference TRBV7-9 and TRBJ2-7 for the parts outside the CDR3, the full variable domain is DTGVSQNPRHKITKRGQNVTFRCDPISEHNRLYWYRQTLGQGPEFLTYFQNEAQLEKSRLLSDRFSAERPKGSFSTLEIQRTEQGDSAMYLCASSLASPRGSEQYFGPGTRLTVT.